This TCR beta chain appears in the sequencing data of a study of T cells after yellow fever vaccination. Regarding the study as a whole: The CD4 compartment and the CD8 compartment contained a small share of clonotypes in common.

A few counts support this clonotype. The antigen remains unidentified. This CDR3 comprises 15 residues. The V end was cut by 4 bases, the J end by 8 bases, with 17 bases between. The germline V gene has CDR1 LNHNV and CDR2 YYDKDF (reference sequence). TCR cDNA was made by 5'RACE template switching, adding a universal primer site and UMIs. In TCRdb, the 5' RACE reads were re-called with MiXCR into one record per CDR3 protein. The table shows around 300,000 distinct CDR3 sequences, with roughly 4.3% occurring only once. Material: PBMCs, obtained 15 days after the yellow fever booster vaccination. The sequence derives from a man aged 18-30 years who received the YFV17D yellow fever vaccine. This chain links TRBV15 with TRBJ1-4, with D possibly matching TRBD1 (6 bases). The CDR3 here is CATSTQQGDGEKLFF. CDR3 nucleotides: TGTGCCACCAGCACACAACAGGGCGATGGGGAAAAACTGTTTTTT.